Below are 8 T cell receptor beta chains sequenced from a single sample in a study of spatial heterogeneity in lung cancer. One entry per CDR3 protein, called by TCRdb with MiXCR from the 5' RACE reads. Among 24,000 or so distinct CDR3 sequences, around 7% were seen once, and the ten largest hold around an eighth. Sample time point: sample taken at primary tumor resection. The sample consisted of PBMCs, taken at surgery. All receptors come from a male donor with early-stage non-small cell lung cancer.

This clonotype appeared a few times. The chain employs TRBV7-8 and TRBJ1-5; weak D call: TRBD1 (6 bases). Trimming removed 2 bases at V and 10 bases at J, with 21 bases between. Germline V gene sequence: CDR1 SGHVS, CDR2 FQNEAQ. The CDR3 spans 16 residues. CDR3 sequence reads: CASSLSDPGQPSPQHF. CDR3 nucleotide sequence: TGTGCCAGCAGCTTATCCGATCCAGGACAGCCTAGTCCCCAGCATTTT.

This clonotype was counted many times. The chain couples TRBV2 to TRBJ1-5, with TRBD1 as a possible D gene (5 bases). The CDR3 runs to 15 residues. Looked up from germline, CDR1 is SNHLY and CDR2 is FYNNEI. Between the trimmed V and J ends, which lost 6 bases and 0 bases, there was a span of 12 bases. In DNA form, the CDR3 reads TGTGCCAGCAGACCTCAGGGAAATAGCAATCAGCCCCAGCATTTT. Translation: CASRPQGNSNQPQHF.

DNA of the CDR3: TGCGCCAGCAGCTTGAGGGACACCTACAATGAGCAGTTCTTC. It translates to CASSLRDTYNEQFF. J is TRBJ2-1 and V is TRBV5-1; TRBD1 might be the D (6 bases). The CDR3 is made up of 14 amino acids. Germline CDR1 is SGHRS and CDR2 is YFSETQ. The V and J ends lost 1 base and 2 bases respectively, with 7 bases between them.

This clonotype was seen only a few times. V is TRBV20-1 and J is TRBJ1-2; D is unresolved. CDR3 length: 13 amino acids. V dropped 2 bases and J dropped 0 bases, with 7 bases sitting between them. Germline V CDR1 and CDR2: DFQATT, SNEGSKA (reference sequence). The CDR3 sequence: CSARSAPNYGYTF. The CDR3 nucleotides read TGCAGTGCTAGAAGTGCCCCTAACTATGGCTACACCTTC.

This clonotype turned up a few times. The chain combines TRBV6-4 with TRBJ2-1, with TRBD1 matching 7 bases. The CDR3 consists of 13 residues. CDR1 is MRHNA and CDR2 is SNTAGT in the germline V gene. J gave up 10 bases and V 5 bases, and 8 bases lay outside the gene matches. The CDR3 DNA sequence: TGTGCCAGCAGTTTGGGACAGCATGGGGAGCAGTTCTTC. Translation gives CASSLGQHGEQFF.

The rearrangement uses TRBV12-3 or TRBV12-4 and TRBJ1-4; no clear D gene. This CDR3 has 15 amino acids. V was clipped by 1 base and J by 8 bases, with 14 bases between them. DNA for the CDR3: TGTGCCAGCAGTTTAGAAATATCTGTCTGGGAAAAACTGTTTTTT. Translated, it gives CASSLEISVWEKLFF.

The table lists this clonotype with many counts. This sequence joins TRBV15 and TRBJ1-1; a weak D match, TRBD1 (6 bases). The CDR3 totals 16 residues. Trimming removed 1 base at V and 3 bases at J, with 15 bases between. The germline V gene has CDR1 LNHNV and CDR2 YYDKDF (reference sequence). CDR3 sequence reads: CATSRGTVEGYTEAFF. CDR3 coding DNA: TGTGCCACCAGCAGAGGGACAGTCGAAGGGTACACTGAAGCTTTCTTT.

Many counts were recorded for this clonotype. The chain carries TRBV20-1 and TRBJ2-1; D is perhaps TRBD1 (6 bases). The CDR3 covers 14 residues. Germline lookup yields CDR1 DFQATT and CDR2 SNEGSKA (reference sequence). V was pared by 6 bases and J by 0 bases, with 12 bases between. Written as DNA, the CDR3 is TGCAGTGCACTCGACAGGAGCTCCTACAATGAGCAGTTCTTC. Residues: CSALDRSSYNEQFF.